This T cell receptor beta chain derives from a study of beta chain features in type 1 diabetes. The study, taken as a whole, reports: Resolution of whether HLA type affects TCRB rearrangement was not achieved here. High-TCR-expressing cells could be over-represented by cDNA sequencing. With patients and controls alike, PCR might favor shorter templates to an equal degree.

Sorted populations all had greater than 98% purity. A remark on this clone: What it recognizes is unknown.

Germline CDR1 SGDLS, CDR2 YYNGEE. This CDR3 has 17 residues. V was pared by 4 bases and J by 4 bases, with 14 bases of the junction left unmatched. Of the isolated RNA, all was reverse transcribed, and so the sequenced material was expressed TCRB transcripts. Sequencing was performed with immunoSEQ multiplex PCR; in TCRdb, only in-frame clones are kept and a portion is missing. The sample consists of about 900,000 clones, 17% of them appearing once. The genes are TRBV9 and TRBJ2-1; 7 nucleotides match TRBD2. Sequences were obtained from naive CD4+ T cells from blood. This sequence was found in a woman between 18 and 29 years old in good health. CDR3 sequence (DNA): TGTGCCAGCAGCCCCAGTGTGGTAGCGGGTGCGTACAATGAGCAGTTCTTC. Translated: CASSPSVVAGAYNEQFF.